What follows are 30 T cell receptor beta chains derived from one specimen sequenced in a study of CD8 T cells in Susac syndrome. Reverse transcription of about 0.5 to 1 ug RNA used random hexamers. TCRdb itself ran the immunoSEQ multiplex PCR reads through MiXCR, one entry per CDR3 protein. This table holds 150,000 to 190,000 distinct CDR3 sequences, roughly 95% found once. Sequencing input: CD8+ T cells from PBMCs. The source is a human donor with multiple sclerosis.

The CDR3 protein is CASSPSPGGNEQFF. The CDR3 DNA reads as TGTGCCAGCAGCCCCTCGCCGGGGGGGAATGAGCAGTTCTTC. The chain has TRBV6-4 and TRBJ2-1, with 8 bases lining up with TRBD2. This CDR3 is 14 amino acids long. V shed 6 bases, J shed 7 bases, and the junction held 8 bases outside the gene matches. From germline, CDR1 is MRHNA and CDR2 SNTAGT.

CDR3 residues: CASSDWFMGQGASDTQYF. The DNA of the CDR3 is TGTGCCAGCAGTGATTGGTTCATGGGACAGGGGGCCTCAGATACGCAGTATTTT. This sequence joins TRBV2 and TRBJ2-3; 12 nucleotides agree with TRBD1. The germline V gene encodes CDR1 SNHLY and CDR2 FYNNEI. The junction had 11 bases not matched to a gene; V was cut back by 3 bases and J by 4 bases. This CDR3 spans 18 amino acids.

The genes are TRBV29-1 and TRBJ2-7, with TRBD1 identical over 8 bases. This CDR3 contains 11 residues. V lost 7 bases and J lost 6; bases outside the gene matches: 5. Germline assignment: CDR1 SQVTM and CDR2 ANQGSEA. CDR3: CSARTGSEQYV. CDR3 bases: TGCAGCGCTCGGACAGGGAGCGAGCAGTACGTC.

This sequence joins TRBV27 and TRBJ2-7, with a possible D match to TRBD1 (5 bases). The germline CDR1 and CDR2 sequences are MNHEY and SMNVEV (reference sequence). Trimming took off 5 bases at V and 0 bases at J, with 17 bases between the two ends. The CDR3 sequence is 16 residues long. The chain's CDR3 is CASSLSGADLSYEQYF. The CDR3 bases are TGTGCCAGCAGTCTTTCTGGGGCGGACCTCTCCTACGAGCAGTACTTC.

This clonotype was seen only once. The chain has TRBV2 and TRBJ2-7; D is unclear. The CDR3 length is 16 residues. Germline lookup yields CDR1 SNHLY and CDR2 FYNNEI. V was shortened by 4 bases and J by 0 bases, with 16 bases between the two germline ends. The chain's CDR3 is CASSATPENSSYEQYF. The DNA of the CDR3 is TGTGCCAGCAGTGCGACCCCTGAAAACAGCTCCTACGAGCAGTACTTC.

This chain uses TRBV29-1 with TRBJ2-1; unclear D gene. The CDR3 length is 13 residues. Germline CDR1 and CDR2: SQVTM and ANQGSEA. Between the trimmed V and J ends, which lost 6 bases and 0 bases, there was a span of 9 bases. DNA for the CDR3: TGCAGCGTGGGTGGCGGCTCCTACAATGAGCAGTTCTTC. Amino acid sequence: CSVGGGSYNEQFF.

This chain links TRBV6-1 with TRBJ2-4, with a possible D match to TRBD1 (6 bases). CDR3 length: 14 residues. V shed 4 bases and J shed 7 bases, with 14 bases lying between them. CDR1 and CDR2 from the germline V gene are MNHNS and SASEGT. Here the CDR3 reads CASSGTGGGNIQYF. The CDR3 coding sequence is TGTGCCAGCAGTGGGACTGGGGGCGGCAACATTCAGTACTTC.

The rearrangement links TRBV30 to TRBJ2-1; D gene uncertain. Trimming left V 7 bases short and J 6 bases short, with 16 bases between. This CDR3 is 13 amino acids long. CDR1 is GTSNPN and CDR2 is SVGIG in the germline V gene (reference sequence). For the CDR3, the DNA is TGTGCCTCTCCCCACGGCCTCTCCAATGAGCAGTTCTTC. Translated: CASPHGLSNEQFF.

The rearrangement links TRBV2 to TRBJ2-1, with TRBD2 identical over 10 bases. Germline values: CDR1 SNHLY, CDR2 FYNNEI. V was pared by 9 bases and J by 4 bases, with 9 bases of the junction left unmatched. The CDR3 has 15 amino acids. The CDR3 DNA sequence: TGTGCCAGAATACAACTAGCGGGGAATTACAATGAGCAGTTCTTC. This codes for CARIQLAGNYNEQFF.

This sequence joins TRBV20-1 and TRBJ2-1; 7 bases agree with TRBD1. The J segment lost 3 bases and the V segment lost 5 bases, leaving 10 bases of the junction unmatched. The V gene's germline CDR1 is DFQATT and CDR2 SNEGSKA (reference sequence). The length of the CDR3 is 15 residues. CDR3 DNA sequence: TGCAGTGCTGCTTTGGGACAGCGGTACTACAATGAGCAGTTCTTC. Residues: CSAALGQRYYNEQFF.

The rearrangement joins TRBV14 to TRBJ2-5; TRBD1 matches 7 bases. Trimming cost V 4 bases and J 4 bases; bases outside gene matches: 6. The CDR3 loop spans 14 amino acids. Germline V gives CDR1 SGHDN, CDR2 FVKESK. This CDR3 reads CASSLHPGGETQYF. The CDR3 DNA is TGTGCCAGCAGCCTACACCCAGGGGGAGAGACCCAGTACTTC.

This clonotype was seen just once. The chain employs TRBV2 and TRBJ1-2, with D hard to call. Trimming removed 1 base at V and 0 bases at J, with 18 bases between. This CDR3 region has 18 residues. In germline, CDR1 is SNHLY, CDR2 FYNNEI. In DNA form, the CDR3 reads TGTGCCAGCAGTGAAGAATACAAAACAACCTTAGCTAACTATGGCTACACCTTC. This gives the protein CASSEEYKTTLANYGYTF.

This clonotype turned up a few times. The CDR3 spells CSARTGSGELFF. CDR3 DNA: TGCAGTGCTAGGACAGGGTCCGGGGAGCTGTTTTTT. V and J are TRBV20-1 and TRBJ2-2; 7 nucleotides line up with TRBD1. CDR1 DFQATT and CDR2 SNEGSKA come from the germline V gene (reference sequence). The CDR3 has 12 residues. V lost 3 bases to trimming and J lost 6 bases; unmatched junction nucleotides: 1.

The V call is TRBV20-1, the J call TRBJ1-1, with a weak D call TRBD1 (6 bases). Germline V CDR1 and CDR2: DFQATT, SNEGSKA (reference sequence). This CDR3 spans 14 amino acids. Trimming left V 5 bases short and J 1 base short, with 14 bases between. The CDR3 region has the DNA TGCAGTGCTTTAACACAGGGAAAGAACACTGAAGCTTTCTTT. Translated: CSALTQGKNTEAFF.

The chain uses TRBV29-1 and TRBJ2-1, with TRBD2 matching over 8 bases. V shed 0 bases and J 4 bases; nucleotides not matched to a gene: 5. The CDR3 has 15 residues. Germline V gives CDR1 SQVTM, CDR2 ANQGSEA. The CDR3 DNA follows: TGCAGCGTTGAAGAGGCGGGGGGAATTTACAATGAGCAGTTCTTC. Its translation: CSVEEAGGIYNEQFF.

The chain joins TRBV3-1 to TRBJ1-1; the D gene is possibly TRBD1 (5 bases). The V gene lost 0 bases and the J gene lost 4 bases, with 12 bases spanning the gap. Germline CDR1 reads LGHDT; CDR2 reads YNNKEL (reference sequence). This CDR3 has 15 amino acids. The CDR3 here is CASSQDSREGTEAFF. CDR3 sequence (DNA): TGTGCCAGCAGCCAAGATAGCAGGGAGGGCACTGAAGCTTTCTTT.

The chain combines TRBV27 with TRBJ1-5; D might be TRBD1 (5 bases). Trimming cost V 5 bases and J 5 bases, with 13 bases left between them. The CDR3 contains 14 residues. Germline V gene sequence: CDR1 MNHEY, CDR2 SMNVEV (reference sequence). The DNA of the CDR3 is TGTGCCAGCAGTCACCTGGGGCCCGATCAGCCCCAGCATTTT. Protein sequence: CASSHLGPDQPQHF.

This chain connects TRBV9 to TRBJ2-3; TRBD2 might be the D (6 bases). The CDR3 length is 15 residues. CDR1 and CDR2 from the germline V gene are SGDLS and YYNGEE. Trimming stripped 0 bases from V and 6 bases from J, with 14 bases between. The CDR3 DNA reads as TGTGCCAGCAGCGTAGCGGGGGTCGATCCGGATACGCAGTATTTT. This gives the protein CASSVAGVDPDTQYF. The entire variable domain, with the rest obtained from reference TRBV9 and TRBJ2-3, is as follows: DSGVTQTPKHLITATGQRVTLRCSPRSGDLSVYWYQQSLDQGLQFLIQYYNGEERAKGNILERFSAQQFPDLHSELNLSSLELGDSALYFCASSVAGVDPDTQYFGPGTRLTVL.

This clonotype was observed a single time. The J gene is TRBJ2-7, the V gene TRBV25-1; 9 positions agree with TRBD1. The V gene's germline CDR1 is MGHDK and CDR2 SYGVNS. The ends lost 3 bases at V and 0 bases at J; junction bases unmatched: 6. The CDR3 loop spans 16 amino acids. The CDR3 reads CASSEGTGYPSYEQYF. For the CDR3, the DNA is TGTGCCAGCAGTGAGGGGACAGGGTACCCCTCCTACGAGCAGTACTTC.

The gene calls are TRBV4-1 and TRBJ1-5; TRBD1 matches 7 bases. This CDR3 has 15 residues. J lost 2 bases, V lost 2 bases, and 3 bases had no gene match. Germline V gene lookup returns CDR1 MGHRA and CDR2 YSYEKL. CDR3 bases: TGCGCCAGCAGCCAACCTGGACAGGGCAATCAGCCCCAGCATTTT. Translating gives CASSQPGQGNQPQHF.

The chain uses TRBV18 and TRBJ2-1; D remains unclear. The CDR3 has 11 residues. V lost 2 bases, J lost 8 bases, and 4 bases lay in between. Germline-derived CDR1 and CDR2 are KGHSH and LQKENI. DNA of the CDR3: TGTGCCAGCTCACCAGTCCATGAGCAGTTCTTC. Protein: CASSPVHEQFF.

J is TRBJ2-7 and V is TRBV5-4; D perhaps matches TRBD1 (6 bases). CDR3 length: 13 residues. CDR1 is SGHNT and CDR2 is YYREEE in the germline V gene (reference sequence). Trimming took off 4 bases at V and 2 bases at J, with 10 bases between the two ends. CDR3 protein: CASSADSAYEQYV. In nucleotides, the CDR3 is TGTGCCAGCAGCGCGGACAGTGCCTACGAGCAGTACGTC.

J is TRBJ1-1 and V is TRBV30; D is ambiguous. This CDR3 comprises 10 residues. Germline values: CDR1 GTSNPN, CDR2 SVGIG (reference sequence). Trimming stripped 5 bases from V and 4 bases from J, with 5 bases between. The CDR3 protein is CAWESTEAFF. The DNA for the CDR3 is TGTGCCTGGGAAAGCACTGAAGCTTTCTTT.

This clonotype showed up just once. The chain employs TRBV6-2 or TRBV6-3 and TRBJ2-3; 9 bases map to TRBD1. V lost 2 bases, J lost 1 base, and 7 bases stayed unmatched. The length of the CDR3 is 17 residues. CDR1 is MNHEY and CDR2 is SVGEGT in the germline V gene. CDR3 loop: CASSYDVRDRGTDTQYF. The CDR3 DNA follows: TGTGCCAGCAGTTACGATGTCCGGGACAGGGGCACAGATACGCAGTATTTT.

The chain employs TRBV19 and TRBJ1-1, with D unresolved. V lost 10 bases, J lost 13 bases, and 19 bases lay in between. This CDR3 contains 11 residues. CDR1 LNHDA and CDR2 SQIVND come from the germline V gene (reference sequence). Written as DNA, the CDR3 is TGTGCCACCCTAAACGGGCCTTGGGGTTTCTTT. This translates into CATLNGPWGFF.

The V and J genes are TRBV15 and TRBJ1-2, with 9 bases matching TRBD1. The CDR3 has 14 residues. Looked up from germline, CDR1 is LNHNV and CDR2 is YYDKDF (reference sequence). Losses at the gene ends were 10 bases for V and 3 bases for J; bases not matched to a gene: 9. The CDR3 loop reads CAIPGQGLDYGYTF. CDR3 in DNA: TGTGCCATCCCGGGACAGGGACTGGACTATGGCTACACCTTC.

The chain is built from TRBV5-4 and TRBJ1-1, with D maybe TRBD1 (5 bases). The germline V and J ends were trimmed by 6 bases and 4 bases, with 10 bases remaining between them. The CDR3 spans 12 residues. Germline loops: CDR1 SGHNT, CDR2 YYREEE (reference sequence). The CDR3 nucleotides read TGTGCCAGCACCCCTGGGGGCACTGAAGCTTTCTTT. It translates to CASTPGGTEAFF.

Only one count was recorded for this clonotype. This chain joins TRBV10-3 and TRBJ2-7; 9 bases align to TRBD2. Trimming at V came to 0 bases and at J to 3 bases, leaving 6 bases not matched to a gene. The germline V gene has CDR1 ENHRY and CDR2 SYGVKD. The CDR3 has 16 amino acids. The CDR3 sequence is CAISESGTSIDYEQYF. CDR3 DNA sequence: TGTGCCATCAGTGAGTCCGGGACTAGCATCGACTACGAGCAGTACTTC.

CDR3 nucleotide sequence: TGTGCCTGGACCGACGGCGAGGAAAAACTGTTTTTT. Encoded protein: CAWTDGEEKLFF. The rearrangement uses TRBV30 and TRBJ1-4; D not resolved. The CDR3 runs to 12 residues. V lost 4 bases and J lost 8, with 11 bases in between. Germline CDR1 reads GTSNPN; CDR2 reads SVGIG (reference sequence).

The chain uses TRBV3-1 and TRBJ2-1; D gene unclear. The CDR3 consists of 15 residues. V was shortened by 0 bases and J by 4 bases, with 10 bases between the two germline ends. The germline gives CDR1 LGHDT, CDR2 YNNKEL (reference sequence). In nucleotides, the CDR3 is TGTGCCAGCAGCCAAGAGGACCGCCCGTACAATGAGCAGTTCTTC. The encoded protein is CASSQEDRPYNEQFF.